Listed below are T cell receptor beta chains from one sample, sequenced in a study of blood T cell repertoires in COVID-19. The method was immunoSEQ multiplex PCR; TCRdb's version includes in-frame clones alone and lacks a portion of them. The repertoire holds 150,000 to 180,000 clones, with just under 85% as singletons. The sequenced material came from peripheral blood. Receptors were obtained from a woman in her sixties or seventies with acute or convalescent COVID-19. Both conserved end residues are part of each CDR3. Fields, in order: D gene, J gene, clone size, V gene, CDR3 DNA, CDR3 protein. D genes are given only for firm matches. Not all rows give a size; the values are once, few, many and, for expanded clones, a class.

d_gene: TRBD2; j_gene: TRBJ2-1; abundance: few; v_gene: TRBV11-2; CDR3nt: TGTGCCAGCAGTCCGATAGCGGGGCTCCTCGGTTCGAATGAGCAGTTCTTC; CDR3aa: CASSPIAGLLGSNEQFF
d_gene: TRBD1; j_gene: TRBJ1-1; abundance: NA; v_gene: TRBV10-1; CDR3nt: TGCGCCAGCAGCGGGACAGGTTTGAACACTGAAGCTTTCTTT; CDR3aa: CASSGTGLNTEAFF
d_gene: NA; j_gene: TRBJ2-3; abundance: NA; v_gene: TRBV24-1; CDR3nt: TGTGCCACTTCCGGCCGGGGACACACAGATACGCAGTATTTT; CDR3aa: CATSGRGHTDTQYF
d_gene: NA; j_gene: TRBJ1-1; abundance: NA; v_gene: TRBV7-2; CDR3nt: TGTGCCAGCAGCCCCCTTGCGGTAGCCGGGGTAAACACTGAAGCTTTCTTT; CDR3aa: CASSPLAVAGVNTEAFF
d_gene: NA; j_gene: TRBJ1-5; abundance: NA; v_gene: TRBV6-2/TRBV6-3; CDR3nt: TGTGCCAGCAGTTTCACTACCCAGAGGGAGGGCGCGACTCGGGGTCAGCCCCAGCATTTT; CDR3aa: CASSFTTQREGATRGQPQHF
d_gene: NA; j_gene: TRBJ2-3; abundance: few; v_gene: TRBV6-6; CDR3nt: TGTGCCAGCAGTCTAAGGGAGGGGGGCACAGATACGCAGTATTTT; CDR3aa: CASSLREGGTDTQYF
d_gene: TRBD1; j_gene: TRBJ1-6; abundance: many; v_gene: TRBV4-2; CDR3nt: TGTGCCAGCAGCCAAAGACAGGGGGCAGACTCACCCCTCCACTTT; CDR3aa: CASSQRQGADSPLHF
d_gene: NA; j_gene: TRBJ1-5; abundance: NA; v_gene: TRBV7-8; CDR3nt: TGTGCCAGCAGCCAAATTCCCACAGGGATTGGCCAGCCCCAGCATTTT; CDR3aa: CASSQIPTGIGQPQHF
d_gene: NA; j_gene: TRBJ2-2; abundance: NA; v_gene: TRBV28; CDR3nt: TGTGCCAGCAGTCTAACCGGGGAGCTGTTTTTT; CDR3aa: CASSLTGELFF
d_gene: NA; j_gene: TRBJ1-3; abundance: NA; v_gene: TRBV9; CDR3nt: TGTGCCAGCAGCGTAGACGGTCCCTCTGGAAACACCATATATTTT; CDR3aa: CASSVDGPSGNTIYF
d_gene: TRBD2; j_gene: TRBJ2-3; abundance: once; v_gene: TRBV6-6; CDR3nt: TGTGCCAGCAGTCCCGTGAGGAGCGGGGGGGACACAGATACGCAGTATTTT; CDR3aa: CASSPVRSGGDTDTQYF
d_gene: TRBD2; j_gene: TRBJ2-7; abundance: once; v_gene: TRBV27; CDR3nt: TGTGCCAGCAGCCCCCGCGGGGGGGCGGGGTACGAGCAGTACTTC; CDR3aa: CASSPRGGAGYEQYF
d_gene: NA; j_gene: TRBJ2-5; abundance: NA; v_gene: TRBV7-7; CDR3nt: TGTGCCAGCAGCTCGACATCGAGGGCAGAGACCCAGTACTTC; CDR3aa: CASSSTSRAETQYF
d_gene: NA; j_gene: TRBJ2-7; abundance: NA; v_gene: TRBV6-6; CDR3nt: TGTGCCAGCAGTTACGCAGGGAACGAGCAGTACTTC; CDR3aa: CASSYAGNEQYF
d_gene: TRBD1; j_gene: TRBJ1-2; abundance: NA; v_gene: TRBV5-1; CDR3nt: TGCGCCAGCGGACAGGGAAATGGCTACACCTTC; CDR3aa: CASGQGNGYTF
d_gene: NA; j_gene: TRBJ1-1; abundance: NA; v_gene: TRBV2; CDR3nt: TGTGCCAGCAGTACCCGGGGCACTGAAGCTTTCTTT; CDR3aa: CASSTRGTEAFF
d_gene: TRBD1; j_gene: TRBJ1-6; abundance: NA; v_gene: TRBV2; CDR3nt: TGTGCCAGCAGTGACAGGGGGAGTGCTAATTCACCCCTCCACTTT; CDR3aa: CASSDRGSANSPLHF
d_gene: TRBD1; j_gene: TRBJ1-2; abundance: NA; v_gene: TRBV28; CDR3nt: TGTGCCAGCAGTTCTGAGAGGGACAGGGATCGGTACACCTTC; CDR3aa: CASSSERDRDRYTF
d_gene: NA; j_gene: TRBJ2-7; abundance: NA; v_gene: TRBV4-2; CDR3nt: TGTGCCAGCAGCCCCCCTACAGGGTACGAGCAGTACTTC; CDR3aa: CASSPPTGYEQYF
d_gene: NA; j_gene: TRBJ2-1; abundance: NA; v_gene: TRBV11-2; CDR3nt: TGTGCCAGCAGGGGGGGGCTTTACAATGAGCAGTTCTTC; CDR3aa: CASRGGLYNEQFF
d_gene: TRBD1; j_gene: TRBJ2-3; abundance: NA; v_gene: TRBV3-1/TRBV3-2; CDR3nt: TGTGCCAGCAGCCACCGCACAGGGGCAACAGATACGCAGTATTTT; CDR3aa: CASSHRTGATDTQYF
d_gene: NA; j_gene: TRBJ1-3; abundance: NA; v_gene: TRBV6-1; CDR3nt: TGTGCCAGCAGTGAAACTTTCTCTGGAAACACCATATATTTT; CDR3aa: CASSETFSGNTIYF
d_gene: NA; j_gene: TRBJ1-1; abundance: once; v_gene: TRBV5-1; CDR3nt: TGCGCCAGCAGCCTAGGGAGGAGGGAACCTGAAGCTTTCTTT; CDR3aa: CASSLGRREPEAFF
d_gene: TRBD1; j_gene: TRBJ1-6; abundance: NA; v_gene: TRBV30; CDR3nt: TGTGCCTGGAGGGGGACAGGGTCTATAAAGTCACCCCTCCACTTT; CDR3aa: CAWRGTGSIKSPLHF
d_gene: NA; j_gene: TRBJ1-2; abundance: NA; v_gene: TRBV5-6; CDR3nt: TGTGCCAGCAACTTATACAGCGGAAGTAACTATGGCTACACCTTC; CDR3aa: CASNLYSGSNYGYTF
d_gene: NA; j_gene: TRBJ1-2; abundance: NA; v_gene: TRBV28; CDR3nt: TGTGCCAGCAGTGACAACAGGGTAGTTGGCTACACCTTC; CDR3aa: CASSDNRVVGYTF
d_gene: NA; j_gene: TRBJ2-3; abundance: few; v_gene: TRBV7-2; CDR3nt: TGTGCCAGCAGCTTAGGAGGGCGCACAGATACGCAGTATTTT; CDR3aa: CASSLGGRTDTQYF
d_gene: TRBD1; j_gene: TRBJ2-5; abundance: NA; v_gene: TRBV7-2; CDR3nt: TGTGCCAGCAGCATGGACAGGAAAGAGACCCAGTACTTC; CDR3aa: CASSMDRKETQYF
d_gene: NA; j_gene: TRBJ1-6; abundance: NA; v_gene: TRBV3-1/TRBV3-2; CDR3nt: TGTGCCAGCAGCTTTGGTGGGAGCTCCTATAATTCACCCCTCCACTTT; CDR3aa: CASSFGGSSYNSPLHF
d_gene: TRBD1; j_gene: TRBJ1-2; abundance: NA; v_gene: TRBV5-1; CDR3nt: TGCGCCAGCAGCTTGGGGGACAGCCGCTATGGCTACACCTTC; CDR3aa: CASSLGDSRYGYTF
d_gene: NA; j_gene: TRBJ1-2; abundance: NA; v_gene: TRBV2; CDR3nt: TGTGCCAGCAGCTTCCGCCGGGAGGAGGGCTACACCTTC; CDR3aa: CASSFRREEGYTF